The 28 T cell receptor beta chains below were found in one sample sequenced in a study of cytotoxic CD8 clonotypes in ibrutinib-treated CLL. Only in-frame clones appear in the TCRdb table, and some are missing; sequencing was by immunoSEQ multiplex PCR. The sample holds around 250,000 clones; around three quarters are singletons and the top ten take 15%. Source: PBMCs, taken after 24 months of ibrutinib treatment. These receptor sequences come from a human donor with chronic lymphocytic leukemia.

This clone was found a few times. This rearrangement joins TRBV11-2 to TRBJ1-2; D is uncertain. Germline V CDR1 and CDR2: SGHAT, FQNNGV. The CDR3 sequence is 14 residues long. Trimming pared 5 bases from V and 6 bases from J, leaving 16 bases between. The CDR3 nucleotides are TGTGCCAGCAGCCCCGGTCAGGCCCTTGATGGCTACACCTTC. It translates to CASSPGQALDGYTF. Full variable domain (missing parts from reference TRBV11-2 and TRBJ1-2): EAGVAQSPRYKIIEKRQSVAFWCNPISGHATLYWYQQILGQGPKLLIQFQNNGVVDDSQLPKDRFSAERLKGVDSTLKIQPAKLEDSAVYLCASSPGQALDGYTFGSGTRLTVV.

Details on this clone: An end of the junction does not agree with germline; a read error may underlie this. This chain links TRBV10-2 with TRBJ2-1; the D is unclear. Germline V gene data show CDR1 as WSHSY and CDR2 as SAAADI. The CDR3 runs to 10 residues. As DNA, the CDR3 is TGCGCCAGCAGAGACAACGAGCAGTTCTTC. Encoded protein: CASRDNEQFF.

The V and J genes are TRBV29-1 and TRBJ1-1; tentatively, D is TRBD1 (5 bases). V lost 1 base and J lost 3, with 12 bases in between. The CDR3 length is 14 residues. The germline V gene has CDR1 SQVTM and CDR2 ANQGSEA. The CDR3 nucleotides are TGCAGCGTTGAAGCGGGACGTGGGGACACTGAAGCTTTCTTT. It specifies CSVEAGRGDTEAFF. Based on the CDR3 plus reference TRBV29-1 and TRBJ1-1, the full variable domain is SAVISQKPSRDICQRGTSLTIQCQVDSQVTMMFWYRQQPGQSLTLIATANQGSEATYESGFVIDKFPISRPNLTFSTLTVSNMSPEDSSIYLCSVEAGRGDTEAFFGQGTRLTVV.

The V call is TRBV6-5, the J call TRBJ2-3; TRBD2 aligns across 14 bases. V dropped 6 bases and J dropped 7; count of bases not matched to a gene: 6. The germline V gene encodes CDR1 MNHEY and CDR2 SVGAGI. The CDR3 loop spans 15 amino acids. CDR3 DNA sequence: TGTGCCAGCAGCTCTGGACTAGCGGGAGGATATACGCAGTATTTT. Translated: CASSSGLAGGYTQYF.

The chain couples TRBV27 to TRBJ1-1, with D unclear. V was trimmed by 8 bases and J by 6 bases, leaving 16 bases between them. Germline CDR1 is MNHEY and CDR2 is SMNVEV (reference sequence). The CDR3 extends over 13 amino acids. The CDR3 is CASASPLNPEAFF. For the CDR3, the DNA is TGTGCCAGCGCCTCCCCCTTGAATCCTGAAGCTTTCTTT.

The chain is built from TRBV4-2 and TRBJ2-7; the D is unclear. Trimming pared 0 bases from V and 6 bases from J, leaving 15 bases between. CDR3 length: 15 residues. Germline CDR1 is LGHNA and CDR2 is YNFKEQ. For the CDR3, the DNA is TGTGCCAGCAGCCAAGAACTGAGCGTGAGAACCGAGCAGTACTTC. Translation gives CASSQELSVRTEQYF.

The rearrangement joins TRBV18 to TRBJ2-6, with TRBD1 identical over 7 bases. The J segment lost 1 base and the V segment lost 3 bases, leaving 6 bases of the junction unmatched. CDR1 and CDR2 (germline): KGHSH, LQKENI. This CDR3 contains 17 residues. The CDR3 loop is CASSPQTGSSGANVLTF. The CDR3 nucleotides read TGTGCCAGCTCACCCCAGACAGGGTCATCTGGGGCCAACGTCCTGACTTTC.

The rearrangement links TRBV29-1 to TRBJ2-1, with TRBD2 matching over 8 bases. This CDR3 comprises 15 residues. Germline V CDR1 and CDR2: SQVTM, ANQGSEA. The V segment lost 2 bases and the J segment 0 bases; nucleotides outside the gene matches: 3. The CDR3 loop reads CSVELAGGSYNEQFF. CDR3 DNA: TGCAGCGTTGAACTAGCGGGCGGCTCCTACAATGAGCAGTTCTTC.

This clone was counted between two and nine times. This chain connects TRBV4-1 to TRBJ2-3; D is unresolved. The germline V gene has CDR1 MGHRA and CDR2 YSYEKL. Trimming took off 0 bases at V and 0 bases at J, with 10 bases between the two ends. The CDR3 contains 16 residues. The CDR3 protein is CASSQDPDPSTDTQYF. CDR3 in DNA: TGCGCCAGCAGCCAAGACCCGGACCCTAGCACAGATACGCAGTATTTT.

CDR3 protein: CASSLPGANVLTF. In DNA form, the CDR3 reads TGTGCCAGCAGCTTACCCGGGGCCAACGTCCTGACTTTC. The chain employs TRBV6-5 and TRBJ2-6; D is undetermined. CDR1 and CDR2 from the germline V gene are MNHEY and SVGAGI. The CDR3 covers 13 residues. The V end was cut by 6 bases, the J end by 4 bases, with 7 bases between.

The J gene is TRBJ1-4, the V gene TRBV27, with a weak D call TRBD1 (5 bases). V was pared by 5 bases and J by 3 bases, with 13 bases between. CDR1 and CDR2 from the germline V gene are MNHEY and SMNVEV (reference sequence). The length of the CDR3 is 15 residues. The CDR3: CASSPNRFANEKLFF. Written as DNA, the CDR3 is TGTGCCAGCAGTCCGAACAGGTTTGCTAATGAAAAACTGTTTTTT.

This sequence joins TRBV25-1 and TRBJ2-4; 8 bases agree with TRBD2. The CDR3 totals 14 residues. V lost 6 bases and J lost 7; bases outside the gene matches: 8. The germline V gene has CDR1 MGHDK and CDR2 SYGVNS. The CDR3 here is CASRDTSGNNIQYF. Written as DNA, the CDR3 is TGTGCCAGCAGAGACACTAGCGGTAATAACATTCAGTACTTC.

The chain couples TRBV28 to TRBJ2-4; D gene ambiguous. V dropped 6 bases and J dropped 7 bases, with 13 bases sitting between them. The CDR3 length is 13 residues. CDR1 is MDHEN and CDR2 is SYDVKM in the germline V gene. CDR3 region: CASRAGIKNIQYF. DNA of the CDR3: TGTGCCAGCAGGGCAGGTATAAAGAACATTCAGTACTTC.

The chain couples TRBV6-5 to TRBJ2-1, with D unclear. Germline CDR1 is MNHEY and CDR2 is SVGAGI. Trimming removed 2 bases from V and 2 bases from J, with 10 bases in between. The CDR3 spans 15 residues. The CDR3 sequence is CASSYATGPYNEQFF. In DNA form, the CDR3 reads TGTGCCAGCAGTTACGCTACCGGTCCCTACAATGAGCAGTTCTTC.

The rearrangement uses TRBV9 and TRBJ2-7; 7 nucleotides agree with TRBD2. The germline CDR1 and CDR2 sequences are SGDLS and YYNGEE. The CDR3 runs 14 residues. V shed 4 bases, J shed 5 bases, and the junction held 9 bases outside the gene matches. DNA for the CDR3: TGTGCCAGCAGCCCCCGCGGGGGTTCCCACGAGCAGTACTTC. Residues: CASSPRGGSHEQYF.

CDR3 sequence reads: CASSLAGGYGYTF. For the CDR3, the DNA is TGCGCCAGCAGCTTGGCAGGGGGTTATGGCTACACCTTC. V is TRBV5-1 and J is TRBJ1-2, with 7 bases that match TRBD1. V gave up 0 bases and J gave up 5 bases; unmatched junction bases: 1. This CDR3 has 13 amino acids. Per germline, CDR1 SGHRS and CDR2 YFSETQ.

This clone was picked up one time. The chain is built from TRBV19 and TRBJ2-1; D gene unclear. V lost 3 bases and J lost 3, with 12 bases in between. In germline, CDR1 is LNHDA, CDR2 SQIVND (reference sequence). The CDR3 sequence is 15 residues long. CDR3 sequence (DNA): TGTGCCAGTAGTATCCCCGGACGGAACTACAATGAGCAGTTCTTC. Translation gives CASSIPGRNYNEQFF.

This rearrangement joins TRBV9 to TRBJ1-2; D call uncertain. CDR1 and CDR2 (germline): SGDLS, YYNGEE. V was clipped by 4 bases and J by 6 bases, with 19 bases between them. The CDR3 sequence is 15 residues long. As DNA, the CDR3 is TGTGCCAGCAGCTCGTTTACCCTTTTAAAGGATGGCTACACCTTC. It codes for CASSSFTLLKDGYTF. Variable domain in full (rest from reference TRBV9 and TRBJ1-2): DSGVTQTPKHLITATGQRVTLRCSPRSGDLSVYWYQQSLDQGLQFLIQYYNGEERAKGNILERFSAQQFPDLHSELNLSSLELGDSALYFCASSSFTLLKDGYTFGSGTRLTVV.

The J gene is TRBJ2-2, the V gene TRBV23-1; TRBD1 is a possible D gene (5 bases). TRBV23-1 is designated an ORF whose function remains uncertain. CDR3 size: 13 residues. Trimming left V 4 bases short and J 9 bases short, with 12 bases between. CDR3 coding DNA: TGCGCCAGCAGTCTCCAGGGAAGACGGGAGCTGTTTTTT. It codes for CASSLQGRRELFF.

The CDR3 DNA reads as TGTGCCAGCAGCTTAGACGGGAGTTCGAACACCGGGGAGCTGTTTTTT. It yields the protein CASSLDGSSNTGELFF. The chain recombines TRBV7-2 with TRBJ2-2, with a weak D call TRBD2 (6 bases). The CDR3 is made up of 16 amino acids. Trimming took 1 base from V and 0 from J, leaving 9 bases between them. Germline V gene data show CDR1 as SGHTA and CDR2 as FQGNSA. Full variable domain (outside the CDR3, taken from reference TRBV7-2 and TRBJ2-2): GAGVSQSPSNKVTEKGKDVELRCDPISGHTALYWYRQSLGQGLEFLIYFQGNSAPDKSGLPSDRFSAERTGGSVSTLTIQRTQQEDSAVYLCASSLDGSSNTGELFFGEGSRLTVL.

The rearrangement links TRBV7-3 to TRBJ2-2; no clear D gene. V lost 4 bases to trimming and J lost 4 bases, with 7 bases between them. The CDR3 runs to 13 residues. CDR1 and CDR2 (germline): SGHTA, FQGTGA. CDR3 sequence reads: CASSSKSTGELFF. CDR3 bases: TGTGCCAGCAGCTCAAAATCCACCGGGGAGCTGTTTTTT.

This chain links TRBV7-9 with TRBJ2-5, with a weak D call TRBD2 (5 bases). The germline gives CDR1 SEHNR, CDR2 FQNEAQ (reference sequence). With 2 bases removed from V and 0 bases from J, the gap between germline ends came to 7 bases. CDR3 length equals 14 residues. CDR3 protein: CASSLRGNQETQYF. CDR3 DNA sequence: TGTGCCAGCAGCTTACGAGGGAACCAAGAGACCCAGTACTTC.

This rearrangement joins TRBV6-5 to TRBJ1-2; D is ambiguous. Germline V gives CDR1 MNHEY, CDR2 SVGAGI. The CDR3 consists of 14 residues. The ends were cut back, 2 bases at V and 2 bases at J, with 9 bases in the middle. The CDR3 bases are TGTGCCAGCAGTTACGGTTTAGGAAACTATGGCTACACCTTC. It specifies CASSYGLGNYGYTF.

V is TRBV2 and J is TRBJ2-6; perhaps TRBD2 as D (5 bases). Germline CDR1 SNHLY, CDR2 FYNNEI. This CDR3 region has 18 residues. The V and J ends lost 7 bases and 2 bases respectively, with 21 bases between them. CDR3 sequence reads: CASIPFERRGPGANVLTF. Written as DNA, the CDR3 is TGTGCCAGCATTCCTTTCGAGCGAAGAGGGCCTGGGGCCAACGTCCTGACTTTC.

The V and J genes are TRBV28 and TRBJ2-7, with TRBD1 matching 8 bases. Germline trimming cut 7 bases from V and 3 bases from J; bases unmatched to any gene: 8. The CDR3 covers 14 residues. The germline V gene has CDR1 MDHEN and CDR2 SYDVKM. The CDR3: CASTLVGQVYEQYF. In nucleotides, the CDR3 is TGTGCCAGCACTCTTGTGGGACAGGTCTACGAGCAGTACTTC.

This clone was found once. The CDR3 DNA sequence: TGCAGCGTTGAAATAGGTGCGGATACGCAGTATTTT. It is translated as CSVEIGADTQYF. This sequence joins TRBV29-1 and TRBJ2-3, with no clear D. V shed 2 bases and J shed 6 bases, with 9 bases lying between them. CDR1 SQVTM and CDR2 ANQGSEA come from the germline V gene. The CDR3 runs 12 residues.

V gene TRBV5-4 combines with J gene TRBJ2-7, with 7 bases lining up with TRBD2. V lost 4 bases to trimming and J lost 2 bases; unmatched junction nucleotides: 3. CDR1 is SGHNT and CDR2 is YYREEE in the germline V gene (reference sequence). CDR3 length equals 13 residues. CDR3 region: CASSRGLAYEQYF. The CDR3 DNA follows: TGTGCCAGCAGCCGAGGACTAGCCTACGAGCAGTACTTC.

The rearrangement links TRBV6-5 to TRBJ1-1; D uncertain. CDR1 MNHEY and CDR2 SVGAGI come from the germline V gene. The V and J ends lost 2 bases and 1 base respectively, with 14 bases between them. The CDR3 contains 16 residues. The CDR3 DNA reads as TGTGCCAGCAGTTACCGTCCCCCTATTGGGAACACTGAAGCTTTCTTT. Translating gives CASSYRPPIGNTEAFF.